Below, one TCR beta chain is given with its context. The sample belongs to a study of blood T cell repertoires in COVID-19. Study-wide context: COVID-19 samples collected from the United States, Italy and Spain covered acute and convalescent phases. Nucleic acid was either cDNA or gDNA, and it came from T cells, B-cell-depleted T cells, or PBMCs.

Per the authors' pipeline: Estimation of nucleated cell counts relied on the amplification of reference gene primers. Profiled with immunoSEQ multiplex PCR; TCRdb holds only in-frame clones, not every one. V and J calls and clone size follow that table, whereas D and trimming were derived from the DNA. The sample has about 89,000 clones, 72% seen once. Trimming left V 8 bases short and J 8 bases short, with 9 bases between. The CDR3 is 11 residues long. The material sequenced was peripheral blood. The chain has TRBV12-3 or TRBV12-4 and TRBJ1-4, with unresolved D. The clonotype was recovered from a woman over 75 with acute or convalescent COVID-19. In DNA, the CDR3 is TGTGCCAGCCGGGATAGCGAAAAACTGTTTTTT. Its protein is CASRDSEKLFF.